These 6 T cell receptor beta chains share one sample of origin, sequenced in a study of Ad26.COV2.S vaccination and SARS-CoV-2 variants. The protocol was immunoSEQ multiplex PCR, while the TCRdb copy is restricted to in-frame clones and leaves out a portion. This table holds approximately 350,000 clones, around 90% found once. The treatment is: about 20 received Ad26.COV2.S at low or high dose, single or two shots; roughly five received placebo; per-sample allocation not given. On day 63 after the first injection, vaccine and placebo recipients gave samples. This sample comprised peripheral blood, obtained in a trial of Ad26.COV2.S vaccine versus placebo. The receptors here all came from a person aged 18-65 years who received the Ad26.COV2.S COVID-19 vaccine or a placebo.

The gene calls are TRBV2 and TRBJ1-4; the match to TRBD1 covers 7 bases. The CDR3 covers 14 residues. Germline CDR1 is SNHLY and CDR2 is FYNNEI. Unmatched junction bases numbered 8, after V lost 5 bases and J lost 8 bases. In DNA form, the CDR3 reads TGTGCCAGCAGTAGACAGGGATTTGGAGAAAAACTGTTTTTT. It specifies CASSRQGFGEKLFF. Together with reference TRBV2 and TRBJ1-4, the CDR3 gives the full variable domain: EPEVTQTPSHQVTQMGQEVILRCVPISNHLYFYWYRQILGQKVEFLVSFYNNEISEKSEIFDDQFSVERPDGSNFTLKIRSTKLEDSAMYFCASSRQGFGEKLFFGSGTQLSVL.

This chain links TRBV27 with TRBJ1-4, with a weak D call TRBD1 (5 bases). Trimming stripped 6 bases from V and 8 bases from J, with 7 bases between. CDR3 length: 11 amino acids. Germline loops: CDR1 MNHEY, CDR2 SMNVEV (reference sequence). CDR3 DNA sequence: TGTGCCAGCAGACGGGGCGAAAAACTGTTTTTT. Its translation: CASRRGEKLFF.

This chain's CDR3 is CASSQIDRVGEAFF. The CDR3 coding sequence is TGTGCCAGCAGCCAAATAGATAGGGTTGGTGAAGCTTTCTTT. V usage is TRBV7-9 and J usage is TRBJ1-1; no definite D call. This CDR3 has 14 amino acids. Germline V gene lookup returns CDR1 SEHNR and CDR2 FQNEAQ (reference sequence). Trimming pared 5 bases from V and 7 bases from J, leaving 17 bases between.

This clone was seen once. The J gene is TRBJ1-1, the V gene TRBV6-5; the D is unclear. V lost 0 bases, J lost 0 bases, and 2 bases lay in between. Germline lookup yields CDR1 MNHEY and CDR2 SVGAGI. This CDR3 region has 13 residues. The CDR3 nucleotides read TGTGCCAGCAGTTACTCGGTGAACACTGAAGCTTTCTTT. Amino acid sequence: CASSYSVNTEAFF.

This chain joins TRBV3-1 (or the pseudogene TRBV3-2) and TRBJ1-4; weak D call: TRBD1 (5 bases). The V and J ends lost 5 bases and 7 bases respectively, with 17 bases between them. This CDR3 has 15 amino acids. Germline V CDR1 and CDR2: LGHDT, YNNKEL (reference sequence). The chain's CDR3 is CASSKRSGPAEKLFF. CDR3 coding DNA: TGTGCCAGCAGCAAACGATCGGGACCGGCTGAAAAACTGTTTTTT.

The J gene is TRBJ2-7, the V gene TRBV7-8, with 10 positions matching TRBD2. This CDR3 spans 22 amino acids. CDR1 and CDR2 from the germline V gene are SGHVS and FQNEAQ. V gave up 2 bases and J gave up 2 bases; unmatched junction bases: 24. The CDR3 region is CASSLLGGVILAGMSPTYEQYF. The CDR3 nucleotides read TGTGCCAGCAGCTTATTAGGGGGGGTCATACTAGCGGGGATGTCACCAACCTACGAGCAGTACTTC.